A selection of T cell receptor beta chains follows, all from one sample in a study of identical twins. From the 5' RACE reads, TCRdb called clonotypes with MiXCR, one entry per CDR3 protein. The table lists more than 1.5 million distinct CDR3 sequences, more than 30% of them singletons. The sample was cord blood. These receptors came from a newborn girl in good health. The CDR3 runs from the conserved cysteine through the conserved F or W. Each record gives: clone size, V gene, J gene, D gene, CDR3 protein, CDR3 DNA. The D gene is left open where the match is weak. A row's size may be missing; if present it is once, few, many or a size class.

abundance: .; v_gene: TRBV6-1; j_gene: TRBJ1-2; d_gene: .; CDR3aa: CASSELGGGGYTF; CDR3nt: TGTGCCAGCAGTGAATTGGGAGGTGGAGGCTACACCTTC
abundance: .; v_gene: TRBV4-1; j_gene: TRBJ2-5; d_gene: .; CDR3aa: CASSQVPGVSYNEQYF; CDR3nt: TGCGCCAGCAGCCAAGTCCCGGGTGTGTCCTACAATGAGCAGTACTTC
abundance: .; v_gene: TRBV6-2/TRBV6-3; j_gene: TRBJ2-3; d_gene: TRBD2; CDR3aa: CASRLSPGTRGGTQYF; CDR3nt: TGTGCCAGCAGACTCAGCCCCGGGACTAGGGGGGGTACGCAGTATTTT
abundance: .; v_gene: TRBV5-1; j_gene: TRBJ1-1; d_gene: .; CDR3aa: CASSAGTTNTEAFF; CDR3nt: TGCGCCAGCAGCGCTGGGACAACTAACACTGAAGCTTTCTTT
abundance: .; v_gene: TRBV7-4; j_gene: TRBJ1-1; d_gene: .; CDR3aa: CASIKRTGGKGHPTMNTEAFF; CDR3nt: TGTGCCAGCATCAAGCGGACGGGGGGAAAGGGACATCCCACAATGAACACTGAAGCTTTCTTT
abundance: .; v_gene: TRBV4-1; j_gene: TRBJ1-4; d_gene: TRBD1; CDR3aa: CASRRMTGFGEKLSF; CDR3nt: TGCGCCAGCAGACGTATGACAGGGTTCGGAGAGAAACTGTCTTTT
abundance: few; v_gene: TRBV15; j_gene: TRBJ2-7; d_gene: TRBD2; CDR3aa: CATSRELAEAYEQYF; CDR3nt: TGTGCCACCAGCAGAGAACTAGCGGAAGCCTACGAGCAGTACTTC
abundance: few; v_gene: TRBV7-2; j_gene: TRBJ1-3; d_gene: TRBD1; CDR3aa: CASSAHRDRRGNTIYF; CDR3nt: TGTGCCAGCAGCGCCCACCGGGACAGAAGAGGAAACACCATATATTTT
abundance: .; v_gene: TRBV5-1; j_gene: TRBJ2-7; d_gene: .; CDR3aa: CASSLGLTVGSYEQYF; CDR3nt: TGCGCCAGCAGCTTGGGTCTCACCGTGGGTTCCTACGAGCAGTACTTC
abundance: .; v_gene: TRBV12-3/TRBV12-4; j_gene: TRBJ2-3; d_gene: .; CDR3aa: CASSFSLAGDAQYF; CDR3nt: TGTGCCAGCAGTTTCTCCCTAGCTGGAGATGCGCAGTATTTT
abundance: few; v_gene: TRBV11-2; j_gene: TRBJ2-1; d_gene: .; CDR3aa: CASRTLRDWDNEQFF; CDR3nt: TGTGCCAGCAGAACCCTGCGGGACTGGGACAATGAGCAGTTCTTC
abundance: .; v_gene: TRBV4-1; j_gene: TRBJ2-3; d_gene: .; CDR3aa: CASSRIKLRGPQYF; CDR3nt: TGCGCCAGCAGCCGAATTAAACTTCGTGGACCGCAGTATTTT
abundance: once; v_gene: TRBV25-1; j_gene: TRBJ1-1; d_gene: TRBD1; CDR3aa: CASSDRGLTEAFF; CDR3nt: TGTGCCAGCAGTGACAGGGGGCTTACTGAAGCTTTCTTT
abundance: few; v_gene: TRBV29-1; j_gene: TRBJ2-5; d_gene: .; CDR3aa: CSSLLGDPNEQYF; CDR3nt: TGCAGCTCCCTCCTGGGGGACCCAAATGAGCAGTACTTC
abundance: .; v_gene: TRBV7-9; j_gene: TRBJ2-1; d_gene: TRBD2; CDR3aa: CASSYGTSGKNNEQFF; CDR3nt: TGTGCCAGCAGCTACGGGACTAGCGGCAAAAACAATGAGCAGTTCTTC
abundance: .; v_gene: TRBV30; j_gene: TRBJ1-2; d_gene: .; CDR3aa: CAWTGRGYGYTF; CDR3nt: TGTGCCTGGACCGGCAGGGGCTATGGCTACACCTTC
abundance: few; v_gene: TRBV6-1; j_gene: TRBJ2-7; d_gene: TRBD2; CDR3aa: CASSEALGGASYEQYF; CDR3nt: TGTGCCAGCAGTGAAGCGCTCGGGGGGGCTTCCTACGAGCAGTACTTC
abundance: few; v_gene: TRBV29-1; j_gene: TRBJ1-2; d_gene: TRBD1; CDR3aa: CSAHRGVNYGYTF; CDR3nt: TGCAGCGCGCACAGGGGAGTGAACTATGGCTACACCTTC
abundance: few; v_gene: TRBV7-2; j_gene: TRBJ2-7; d_gene: .; CDR3aa: CASSTNSGQGGEQYF; CDR3nt: TGTGCCAGCAGCACCAATAGCGGCCAAGGGGGCGAGCAGTACTTC
abundance: few; v_gene: TRBV11-2; j_gene: TRBJ2-1; d_gene: TRBD2; CDR3aa: CASSSGTSGTWRSYNEQFF; CDR3nt: TGTGCCAGCAGCTCCGGGACTAGCGGTACTTGGAGGTCCTACAATGAGCAGTTCTTC
abundance: few; v_gene: TRBV27; j_gene: TRBJ2-5; d_gene: .; CDR3aa: CASSSRPGYETQYF; CDR3nt: TGTGCCAGCAGTTCCCGCCCCGGGTACGAGACCCAGTACTTC
abundance: .; v_gene: TRBV7-2; j_gene: TRBJ2-1; d_gene: .; CDR3aa: CASSITSRPRNEQFF; CDR3nt: TGTGCCAGCAGCATCACTAGCCGCCCTAGGAATGAGCAGTTCTTC
abundance: few; v_gene: TRBV3-1; j_gene: TRBJ1-6; d_gene: .; CDR3aa: CASSQDGGHNSPLHF; CDR3nt: TGTGCCAGCAGCCAAGATGGGGGGCATAATTCACCCCTCCACTTT
abundance: few; v_gene: TRBV10-3; j_gene: TRBJ1-2; d_gene: TRBD1; CDR3aa: CSISESGQAYGDYGYTF; CDR3nt: TGTTCCATCAGTGAGTCGGGACAGGCTTACGGGGACTATGGCTACACCTTC
abundance: .; v_gene: TRBV3-1; j_gene: TRBJ2-3; d_gene: .; CDR3aa: CASSPVRTTDTQYF; CDR3nt: TGTGCCAGCAGCCCGGTTAGAACCACAGATACGCAGTATTTT
abundance: .; v_gene: TRBV19; j_gene: TRBJ1-1; d_gene: .; CDR3aa: CASSRQDLGTEAFF; CDR3nt: TGTGCCAGTAGCCGACAGGATCTGGGCACTGAAGCTTTCTTT
abundance: .; v_gene: TRBV13; j_gene: TRBJ1-5; d_gene: TRBD1; CDR3aa: CASSLRTGGNSNRPQHF; CDR3nt: TGTGCCAGCAGCTTACGGACAGGGGGGAATAGCAATCGGCCCCAGCATTTT
abundance: few; v_gene: TRBV9; j_gene: TRBJ2-7; d_gene: .; CDR3aa: CASSVAGHAYEQYF; CDR3nt: TGTGCCAGCAGCGTCGCGGGACACGCCTACGAGCAGTACTTC
abundance: once; v_gene: TRBV3-1; j_gene: TRBJ2-3; d_gene: TRBD2; CDR3aa: CASSQFPRTSGRYTDTQYF; CDR3nt: TGTGCCAGCAGCCAATTCCCCCGGACTAGCGGGAGGTACACAGATACGCAGTATTTT
abundance: .; v_gene: TRBV2; j_gene: TRBJ2-5; d_gene: TRBD2; CDR3aa: CASSDPSGDDSETQYF; CDR3nt: TGTGCCAGCAGTGACCCTAGCGGGGATGATAGTGAGACCCAGTACTTC
abundance: .; v_gene: TRBV20-1; j_gene: TRBJ2-2; d_gene: TRBD2; CDR3aa: CSASGAGELFF; CDR3nt: TGCAGTGCCAGCGGGGCCGGGGAGCTGTTTTTT
abundance: .; v_gene: TRBV6-1; j_gene: TRBJ2-3; d_gene: .; CDR3aa: CASSEKRELTDTQYF; CDR3nt: TGTGCCAGCAGTGAAAAACGGGAGCTTACAGATACGCAGTATTTT
abundance: few; v_gene: TRBV29-1; j_gene: TRBJ1-2; d_gene: .; CDR3aa: CSVGRGRGYGYTF; CDR3nt: TGCAGCGTTGGTCGGGGCAGGGGCTATGGCTACACCTTC
abundance: .; v_gene: TRBV20-1; j_gene: TRBJ1-1; d_gene: .; CDR3aa: CSAPTLLRGNTEAFF; CDR3nt: TGCAGTGCTCCAACCTTACTTCGGGGGAACACTGAAGCTTTCTTT
abundance: .; v_gene: TRBV1; j_gene: TRBJ2-3; d_gene: .; CDR3aa: CTSSPGLAGSDTQYF; CDR3nt: TGCACCAGCAGCCCGGGACTAGCGGGATCAGATACGCAGTATTTT
abundance: few; v_gene: TRBV20-1; j_gene: TRBJ2-3; d_gene: TRBD2; CDR3aa: CSARDGLAGVDTQYF; CDR3nt: TGCAGTGCTAGAGATGGACTAGCGGGAGTAGATACGCAGTATTTT
abundance: few; v_gene: TRBV20-1; j_gene: TRBJ2-1; d_gene: .; CDR3aa: CSAVTIGGPYNEQFF; CDR3nt: TGCAGTGCTGTAACTATCGGGGGGCCTTACAATGAGCAGTTCTTC
abundance: .; v_gene: TRBV4-2; j_gene: TRBJ2-5; d_gene: TRBD2; CDR3aa: CASSQASGSYDQYF; CDR3nt: TGTGCCAGCAGCCAAGCTAGCGGGAGTTACGATCAGTACTTC
abundance: .; v_gene: TRBV19; j_gene: TRBJ2-1; d_gene: TRBD2; CDR3aa: CASSPLGEGGAYNEQFF; CDR3nt: TGTGCCAGTAGTCCCCTGGGGGAGGGAGGGGCTTACAATGAGCAGTTCTTC
abundance: .; v_gene: TRBV20-1; j_gene: TRBJ1-1; d_gene: .; CDR3aa: CSARGVSNTEAFF; CDR3nt: TGCAGTGCTCGAGGGGTGTCGAACACTGAAGCTTTCTTT
abundance: .; v_gene: TRBV20-1; j_gene: TRBJ2-7; d_gene: .; CDR3aa: CSTTSTHHYEQYF; CDR3nt: TGCAGTACTACCTCGACTCACCACTACGAGCAGTACTTC
abundance: few; v_gene: TRBV12-3/TRBV12-4; j_gene: TRBJ2-3; d_gene: TRBD1; CDR3aa: CASSLLQGAKADTQYF; CDR3nt: TGTGCCAGCAGTCTTCTCCAGGGGGCTAAGGCAGATACGCAGTATTTT
abundance: .; v_gene: TRBV20-1; j_gene: TRBJ2-3; d_gene: TRBD2; CDR3aa: CSASLREGLDTQYF; CDR3nt: TGCAGTGCTAGTTTGCGGGAGGGCCTTGATACGCAGTATTTT
abundance: .; v_gene: TRBV27; j_gene: TRBJ2-7; d_gene: TRBD1; CDR3aa: CASSFRDRGPLIYNEQYF; CDR3nt: TGTGCCAGCAGTTTTAGGGACAGGGGGCCTCTGATCTACAATGAGCAGTACTTC
abundance: few; v_gene: TRBV20-1; j_gene: TRBJ2-3; d_gene: TRBD2; CDR3aa: CSAIPLGEGHSDTQYF; CDR3nt: TGCAGTGCCATCCCCCTGGGGGAGGGCCATTCGGATACGCAGTATTTT
abundance: .; v_gene: TRBV2; j_gene: TRBJ2-5; d_gene: .; CDR3aa: CASSEANLIQETQYF; CDR3nt: TGTGCCAGCAGTGAAGCGAACCTAATTCAAGAGACCCAGTACTTC
abundance: .; v_gene: TRBV5-1; j_gene: TRBJ2-3; d_gene: TRBD2; CDR3aa: CASSFSGSPSKGPYF; CDR3nt: TGCGCCAGCAGCTTTAGCGGGAGTCCCTCAAAAGGCCCGTATTTT
abundance: .; v_gene: TRBV5-1; j_gene: TRBJ2-7; d_gene: TRBD2; CDR3aa: CASSLLAGISYEQYF; CDR3nt: TGCGCCAGCAGCTTGCTAGCGGGGATATCCTACGAGCAGTACTTC
abundance: .; v_gene: TRBV7-9; j_gene: TRBJ1-6; d_gene: .; CDR3aa: CASSLYGGIYNSPLHF; CDR3nt: TGTGCCAGCAGCCTTTATGGGGGAATCTATAATTCACCCCTCCACTTT
abundance: .; v_gene: TRBV7-9; j_gene: TRBJ2-3; d_gene: .; CDR3aa: CASSLVEGGADTQYF; CDR3nt: TGTGCCAGCAGCTTAGTGGAGGGCGGCGCAGATACGCAGTATTTT
abundance: .; v_gene: TRBV10-3; j_gene: TRBJ2-3; d_gene: TRBD1; CDR3aa: CAISGTGFTDTQYF; CDR3nt: TGTGCCATCAGTGGGACAGGGTTCACAGATACGCAGTATTTT
abundance: few; v_gene: TRBV5-1; j_gene: TRBJ2-1; d_gene: .; CDR3aa: CASSLGSRDYEQFF; CDR3nt: TGCGCCAGCAGCTTGGGTAGTCGGGATTATGAGCAGTTCTTC
abundance: .; v_gene: TRBV11-1; j_gene: TRBJ2-7; d_gene: .; CDR3aa: CASSLEGSGASYEQYF; CDR3nt: TGTGCCAGCAGCTTAGAAGGCAGTGGGGCGTCCTACGAGCAGTACTTC